The TCR beta chain described here comes from a study of human T cells and chemical hapten exposure. V lost 0 bases, J lost 6 bases, and 7 bases lay in between. The CDR3 spans 13 residues. In germline, CDR1 is MNHEY, CDR2 SVGAGI. The study's library attached unique molecular identifiers to single cDNA molecules. TCRdb reprocessed the RACE reads with MiXCR, giving one entry per CDR3 protein. The sample holds about 77,000 distinct CDR3 sequences, 8.6% seen once. This clonotype was recorded many times. Time point: healthy volunteer bleed at 6 weeks. Sequencing started from total RNA isolated from unfractionated whole blood.

This chain connects TRBV6-5 to TRBJ2-3, with unresolved D. The sequencing input was whole blood. This TCR came from a female donor in good health. Some clones in this sample may be carry-over from other donors' samples. DNA for the CDR3: TGTGCCAGCAGTTACTCGATAGTCGATACGCAGTATTTT. Amino acid sequence: CASSYSIVDTQYF.